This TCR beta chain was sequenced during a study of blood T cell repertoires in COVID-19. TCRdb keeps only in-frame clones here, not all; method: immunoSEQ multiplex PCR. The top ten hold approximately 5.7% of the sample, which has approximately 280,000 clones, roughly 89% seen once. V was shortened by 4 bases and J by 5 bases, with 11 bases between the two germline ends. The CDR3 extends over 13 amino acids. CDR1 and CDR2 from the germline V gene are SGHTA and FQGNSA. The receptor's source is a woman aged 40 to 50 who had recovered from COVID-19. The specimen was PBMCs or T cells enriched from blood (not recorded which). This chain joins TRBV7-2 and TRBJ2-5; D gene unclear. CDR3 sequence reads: CASSSLGGETQYF. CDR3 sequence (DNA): TGTGCCAGCAGCTCCCTAGGTGGGGAGACCCAGTACTTC.